This T cell receptor (beta chain) appears in the sequencing data of a study of shared clonotypes between healthy human individuals. Splitting of CD4+ cells produced CD45RA+ naive and CD45RA-negative memory subsets. TCRdb keeps only in-frame clones here, not all; method: immunoSEQ multiplex PCR. Of some 2,500,000 clones listed, around 93% are singletons. Study observations and caveats: The naive CD4 repertoires of several donors were compared, and around 5% of clonotypes were shared. Sharing of clonotypes among donors was expected to vary with sequencing depth. Memory subsets generally showed smaller estimated richness than naive subsets did.

Comment on this clone: Its antigen is still unknown.

V was pared by 3 bases and J by 4 bases, with 6 bases of the junction left unmatched. Germline CDR1 and CDR2: SGDLS and YYNGEE. The CDR3 has 15 amino acids. The TCR comes from a young man in good health. Some clones in this sample may be carry-over from other donors' samples. The sample consisted of naive CD4+ T cells from PBMCs. The subset is: CD45RA+ positively selected. The rearrangement uses TRBV9 and TRBJ2-7; TRBD2 matches 11 bases. As DNA, the CDR3 is TGTGCCAGCAGCGCACTAGCGGGGGCGGTATACGAGCAGTACTTC. Translated, it gives CASSALAGAVYEQYF.